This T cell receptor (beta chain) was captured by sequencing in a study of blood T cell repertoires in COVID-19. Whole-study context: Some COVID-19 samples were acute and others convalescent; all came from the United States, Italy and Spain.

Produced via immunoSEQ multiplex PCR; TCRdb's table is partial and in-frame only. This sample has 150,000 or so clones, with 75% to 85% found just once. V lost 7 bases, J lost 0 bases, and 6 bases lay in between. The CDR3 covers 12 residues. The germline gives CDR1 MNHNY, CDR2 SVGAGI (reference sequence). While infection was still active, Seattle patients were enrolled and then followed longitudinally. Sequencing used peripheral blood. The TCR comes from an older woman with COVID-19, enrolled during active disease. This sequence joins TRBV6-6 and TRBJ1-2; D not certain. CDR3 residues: CASIGANYGYTF. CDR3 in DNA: TGTGCCAGCATCGGTGCTAACTATGGCTACACCTTC.